What follows are 15 T cell receptor beta chains derived from one specimen sequenced in a study of identical twins. TCRdb recomputed calls from the 5' RACE reads with MiXCR, one row per CDR3 protein. The sample includes roughly 1,500,000 distinct CDR3 sequences, more than 30% seen only once; the top ten take about 0.27%. The sample taken for sequencing was cord blood. These receptors originate from a newborn girl in good health.

The count of this clonotype is one. A read error may account for a junction end that differs from germline. This chain uses TRBV14 with TRBJ1-6; possibly TRBD1 for D (5 bases). The CDR3 has 18 residues. Germline loops: CDR1 SGHDN, CDR2 FVKESK. The DNA for the CDR3 is TGTGCCAGTAGCCAATGGGCTCGGCAGGGCTCCTATAATTCACCCCTCCACTTT. It is translated as CASSQWARQGSYNSPLHF.

This rearrangement joins TRBV25-1 to TRBJ2-3, with TRBD1 matching 11 bases. V dropped 3 bases and J dropped 2; count of bases not matched to a gene: 4. The germline V gene encodes CDR1 MGHDK and CDR2 SYGVNS. The CDR3 has 16 residues. CDR3 bases: TGTGCCAGCAGTGATGGGACAGGGGGATACACAGATACGCAGTATTTT. This sequence encodes CASSDGTGGYTDTQYF.

In nucleotides, the CDR3 is TGCAGTGCCCTACTAGCGGGGGGGTCGCCTGAGCAGTTCTTC. Amino acid sequence: CSALLAGGSPEQFF. V gene TRBV20-1 combines with J gene TRBJ2-1; 13 bases line up with TRBD2. J gave up 9 bases and V 6 bases, and 8 bases lay outside the gene matches. The CDR3 runs 14 residues. Germline V CDR1 and CDR2: DFQATT, SNEGSKA (reference sequence).

The chain carries TRBV5-6 and TRBJ2-5; D uncertain. V lost 4 bases and J lost 11, with 15 bases in between. CDR1 is SGHDT, CDR2 YYEEEE, per germline. CDR3 length: 12 residues. CDR3 protein: CASSTVRDEQYF. CDR3 nucleotide sequence: TGTGCCAGCAGCACCGTGAGAGATGAGCAGTACTTC.

This clonotype occurred a few times. The CDR3 region is CASSPAGVSTDTQYF. The CDR3 coding sequence is TGTGCCAGCAGCCCCGCCGGGGTTAGCACAGATACGCAGTATTTT. The J gene is TRBJ2-3, the V gene TRBV28, with D maybe TRBD2 (5 bases). Germline CDR1 reads MDHEN; CDR2 reads SYDVKM. With 6 bases removed from V and 0 bases from J, the gap between germline ends came to 13 bases. This CDR3 has 15 amino acids.

This clonotype came up a few times. The genes are TRBV28 and TRBJ1-4, with 7 nucleotides matching TRBD1. Germline loops: CDR1 MDHEN, CDR2 SYDVKM. Losses at the gene ends were 10 bases for V and 4 bases for J; bases not matched to a gene: 6. The CDR3 consists of 13 residues. The CDR3 loop is CATIGTVNEKLFF. CDR3 nucleotide sequence: TGTGCCACTATCGGGACAGTTAATGAAAAACTGTTTTTT. Combining the CDR3 with reference TRBV28 and TRBJ1-4 gives the whole variable domain DVKVTQSSRYLVKRTGEKVFLECVQDMDHENMFWYRQDPGLGLRLIYFSYDVKMKEKGDIPEGYSVSREKKERFSLILESASTNQTSMYLCATIGTVNEKLFFGSGTQLSVL.

This rearrangement joins TRBV27 to TRBJ2-3; D is undetermined. The V and J ends lost 3 bases and 1 base respectively, with 11 bases between them. The CDR3 totals 15 residues. Germline V lookup: CDR1 MNHEY, CDR2 SMNVEV (reference sequence). The CDR3 sequence: CASSFDLSGTDTQYF. The CDR3 DNA reads TGTGCCAGCAGTTTCGACTTAAGCGGCACAGATACGCAGTATTTT.

The chain links TRBV4-1 to TRBJ2-5; D perhaps matches TRBD2 (6 bases). The CDR3 length is 14 residues. V lost 6 bases, J lost 0 bases, and 11 bases lay in between. Germline CDR1 is MGHRA and CDR2 is YSYEKL. In DNA, the CDR3 is TGCGCCAGCAGTCGCCCGGGAGACCAAGAGACCCAGTACTTC. It codes for CASSRPGDQETQYF.

In this sample, this clonotype turned up many times. The gene calls are TRBV7-8 and TRBJ1-2; D gene uncertain. The CDR3 is made up of 12 amino acids. The V end was cut by 5 bases, the J end by 4 bases, with 8 bases between. CDR1 is SGHVS, CDR2 FQNEAQ, per germline. CDR3 nucleotides: TGTGCCAGCAGCCCCCCGACCTATGGCTACACCTTC. It translates to CASSPPTYGYTF.

The chain has TRBV27 and TRBJ2-3; D is unresolved. V was pared by 7 bases and J by 2 bases, with 7 bases between. This CDR3 is 12 amino acids long. The germline V gene has CDR1 MNHEY and CDR2 SMNVEV (reference sequence). The CDR3 DNA reads TGTGCCAGCAACTTTCCCACAGATACGCAGTATTTT. It codes for CASNFPTDTQYF.

The chain has TRBV12-3 or TRBV12-4 and TRBJ2-3; 7 bases align to TRBD2. The CDR3 covers 15 residues. With V trimmed by 7 bases and J by 2 bases, 9 bases remained unmatched. CDR3 nucleotide sequence: TGTGCCAGCACCCTTAGCGGGCTACCCACAGATACGCAGTATTTT. As protein: CASTLSGLPTDTQYF.

This clonotype is a singleton in its sample. The gene calls are TRBV20-1 and TRBJ2-4, with TRBD2 identical over 13 bases. The CDR3 loop spans 20 amino acids. CDR1 and CDR2 (germline): DFQATT, SNEGSKA (reference sequence). Trimming removed 0 bases from V and 13 bases from J; junction bases left unmatched: 24. CDR3 residues: CSARDSPTSGGTSSYNEQYF. The DNA for the CDR3 is TGCAGTGCTAGAGATTCCCCGACTAGCGGGGGGACAAGCTCCTACAATGAGCAGTACTTC.

This CDR3 reads CASSQVRGQRFPYNEQFF. The CDR3 DNA is TGCGCCAGCAGCCAAGTTAGGGGGCAACGATTTCCCTACAATGAGCAGTTCTTC. The chain is built from TRBV5-1 and TRBJ2-1; 7 positions match TRBD1. The CDR3 contains 18 residues. The germline gives CDR1 SGHRS, CDR2 YFSETQ. V was clipped by 4 bases and J by 2 bases; unmatched bases: 15.

This clonotype was detected many times. The chain has TRBV2 and TRBJ2-5, with 8 bases matching TRBD2. J lost 3 bases, V lost 6 bases, and 9 bases had no gene match. The germline gives CDR1 SNHLY, CDR2 FYNNEI. The CDR3 is made up of 15 amino acids. The CDR3, as DNA: TGTGCCAGCAGATTCCAGGGACTAGGGGAAGAGACCCAGTACTTC. It specifies CASRFQGLGEETQYF.

About this clonotype: An end of the junction differs from the germline gene, which may be a read error. The chain couples TRBV11-1 to TRBJ2-3; D is undetermined. The CDR3 extends over 16 amino acids. Germline V CDR1 and CDR2: SGHAT, FQDESV (reference sequence). CDR3 nucleotide sequence: TGTGCCGGCAGCAAAAGATGGACGGTTAGCACAGATACGCAGTATTTT. It translates to CAGSKRWTVSTDTQYF.